The 28 T cell receptor beta chains below all came from one sample that was sequenced in a study of T cell responses to AZD1222 COVID-19 vaccine. The method was immunoSEQ multiplex PCR; TCRdb's version includes in-frame clones alone and lacks a portion of them. The table shows roughly 190,000 clones, with over 80% occurring only once. The sequencing here drew on peripheral blood, taken on day 0 of AZD1222 vaccination. The receptors were gathered from an adult in good health.

J is TRBJ2-1 and V is TRBV19, with D possibly called TRBD1 or TRBD2 (6 bases each). The CDR3 is made up of 14 amino acids. Per the germline V gene, CDR1 is LNHDA and CDR2 is SQIVND (reference sequence). V lost 4 bases, J lost 7 bases, and 14 bases lay in between. CDR3: CASSNPGARNEQFF. The CDR3 DNA reads TGTGCCAGTAGTAATCCGGGGGCGAGGAATGAGCAGTTCTTC. Variable domain in full (rest from reference TRBV19 and TRBJ2-1): DGGITQSPKYLFRKEGQNVTLSCEQNLNHDAMYWYRQDPGQGLRLIYYSQIVNDFQKGDIAEGYSVSREKKESFPLTVTSAQKNPTAFYLCASSNPGARNEQFFGPGTRLTVL.

CDR3: CASSPTFNYGYTF. CDR3 nucleotide sequence: TGTGCCAGCAGCCCGACATTTAACTATGGCTACACCTTC. This chain connects TRBV11-2 to TRBJ1-2; D is undetermined. The V gene lost 5 bases and the J gene lost 1 base, with 8 bases spanning the gap. The CDR3 is 13 amino acids. Germline CDR1 reads SGHAT; CDR2 reads FQNNGV.

This clone came up a few times. This chain links TRBV6-5 with TRBJ1-4; D is uncertain. This CDR3 has 15 residues. Germline CDR1 is MNHEY and CDR2 is SVGAGI. Trimming took off 7 bases at V and 0 bases at J, with 12 bases between the two ends. The CDR3, as DNA: TGTGCCAGCACTTTCGTTGGTGCAACTAATGAAAAACTGTTTTTT. Residues: CASTFVGATNEKLFF.

V is TRBV5-1 and J is TRBJ2-1; possibly TRBD1 for D (6 bases). The CDR3 totals 14 residues. Trimming took 7 bases from V and 4 from J, leaving 15 bases between them. CDR1 is SGHRS, CDR2 YFSETQ, per germline. In DNA form, the CDR3 reads TGCGCCAGCTCTCCGGGACAAACGTACAATGAGCAGTTCTTC. It is translated as CASSPGQTYNEQFF.

The chain has TRBV5-1 and TRBJ1-2, with 8 bases that match TRBD1. Trimming at V came to 4 bases and at J to 5 bases, leaving 7 bases not matched to a gene. CDR1 and CDR2 from the germline V gene are SGHRS and YFSETQ. The CDR3 runs 14 residues. The CDR3 here is CASSTGDRSYGYTF. CDR3 nucleotides: TGCGCCAGCAGCACAGGGGACAGGTCATATGGCTACACCTTC.

V is TRBV7-9 and J is TRBJ2-1; 8 nucleotides align to TRBD1. This CDR3 contains 16 residues. The trim removed 4 bases at V and 9 bases at J, leaving 14 bases unmatched. CDR1 is SEHNR and CDR2 is FQNEAQ in the germline V gene (reference sequence). The CDR3 DNA sequence: TGTGCCAGCAGCTCCGCCGGGCAGGGGGCTGGTAGTGAGCAGTTCTTC. It codes for CASSSAGQGAGSEQFF.

The chain recombines TRBV7-2 with TRBJ1-2; 7 bases align to TRBD1. CDR3 length: 17 residues. V shed 6 bases and J 7 bases; nucleotides not matched to a gene: 20. The germline V gene has CDR1 SGHTA and CDR2 FQGNSA. CDR3 amino acids: CASSLKRSLRGRGGYTF. CDR3 bases: TGTGCCAGCAGTTTAAAAAGAAGCCTAAGGGGGCGAGGTGGCTACACCTTC.

The chain employs TRBV5-8 and TRBJ1-2; D remains unclear. Germline CDR1 is SGHTS and CDR2 is YDEGEE. CDR3 size: 15 residues. V was shortened by 0 bases and J by 2 bases, with 11 bases between the two germline ends. CDR3 in DNA: TGTGCCAGCAGCTTGGTCAGGACTGAAAACTATGGCTACACCTTC. As protein: CASSLVRTENYGYTF.

The chain joins TRBV30 to TRBJ1-3; maybe TRBD1 (5 bases). Germline V lookup: CDR1 GTSNPN, CDR2 SVGIG (reference sequence). Trimming shortened V by 2 bases and J by 4 bases, and 12 bases separated the two germline ends. The CDR3 runs to 14 residues. The CDR3 here is CAWSRDSYGNTIYF. The DNA of the CDR3 is TGTGCCTGGAGTCGAGACAGCTACGGAAACACCATATATTTT.

This sequence joins TRBV14 and TRBJ1-1, with a possible D match to TRBD1 (5 bases). The CDR3 spans 15 residues. V was trimmed by 0 bases and J by 5 bases, leaving 13 bases between them. Germline CDR1 is SGHDN and CDR2 is FVKESK. The CDR3 DNA reads as TGTGCCAGCAGCCAAGATTGGGTCGGGGGGACTGAAGCTTTCTTT. Translated, it gives CASSQDWVGGTEAFF.

The chain couples TRBV12-3 or TRBV12-4 to TRBJ1-2; D not resolved. V was cut by 3 bases and J by 8 bases, with 10 bases left in between. The CDR3 runs to 12 residues. The CDR3 region has the DNA TGTGCCAGCAGTTTCTTTAGCAGGGGCTACACCTTC. Its protein product is CASSFFSRGYTF.

The chain couples TRBV28 to TRBJ1-3; 7 positions agree with TRBD1. Germline CDR1 MDHEN, CDR2 SYDVKM. CDR3 length: 16 residues. Trimming cost V 3 bases and J 4 bases; bases outside gene matches: 9. As DNA, the CDR3 is TGTGCCAGCAGTTTCTCAGGGGGTACATTCGGAAACACCATATATTTT. It encodes CASSFSGGTFGNTIYF.

This clone was detected once. This chain joins TRBV5-1 and TRBJ1-4; D is ambiguous. Germline V gene lookup returns CDR1 SGHRS and CDR2 YFSETQ. The CDR3 has 14 residues. V lost 0 bases and J 3 bases, leaving 6 bases between the germline ends. Here the CDR3 reads CASSLGIANEKLFF. CDR3 coding DNA: TGCGCCAGCAGCTTGGGCATTGCTAATGAAAAACTGTTTTTT.

J is TRBJ2-5 and V is TRBV19, with 8 nucleotides matching TRBD2. The CDR3 spans 15 residues. Looked up from germline, CDR1 is LNHDA and CDR2 is SQIVND (reference sequence). Unmatched junction bases numbered 9, after V lost 4 bases and J lost 5 bases. The CDR3 DNA sequence: TGTGCCAGTAGTAACCGGGGGGGCCCAGGGGAGACCCAGTACTTC. The encoded protein is CASSNRGGPGETQYF.

The rearrangement links TRBV2 to TRBJ2-1; 7 bases line up with TRBD1. The CDR3 totals 13 residues. The V and J ends lost 8 bases and 7 bases, in that order; junction bases with no gene match: 8. Germline V gives CDR1 SNHLY, CDR2 FYNNEI. The CDR3 DNA reads TGTGCCAGCCAAGAAGGGACAGCGAATGAGCAGTTCTTC. It is translated as CASQEGTANEQFF.

The gene calls are TRBV6-1 and TRBJ1-5, with no clear D. The CDR3 has 14 residues. V lost 1 base and J 6 bases, leaving 10 bases between the germline ends. CDR1 is MNHNS and CDR2 is SASEGT in the germline V gene. The CDR3 DNA reads TGTGCCAGCAGTGAAGGTGTGGGGTCTCAGCCCCAGCATTTT. It encodes CASSEGVGSQPQHF.

This chain uses TRBV20-1 with TRBJ2-5, with D perhaps matching TRBD1 (6 bases). The CDR3 spans 14 residues. The germline V and J ends were trimmed by 3 bases and 1 base, with 12 bases remaining between them. Per the germline V gene, CDR1 is DFQATT and CDR2 is SNEGSKA (reference sequence). This CDR3 reads CSASFQGLQETQYF. The DNA of the CDR3 is TGCAGTGCTAGTTTCCAGGGGCTCCAAGAGACCCAGTACTTC.

The gene calls are TRBV2 and TRBJ2-2; D not certain. With 5 bases removed from V and 6 bases from J, the gap between germline ends came to 4 bases. The CDR3 is made up of 11 amino acids. Germline CDR1 and CDR2: SNHLY and FYNNEI. CDR3 in DNA: TGTGCCAGCAGTCCCCCCGGGGAGCTGTTTTTT. This encodes CASSPPGELFF.

The chain uses TRBV3-1 (or the pseudogene TRBV3-2) and TRBJ1-6; D not resolved. V was shortened by 3 bases and J by 10 bases, with 28 bases between the two germline ends. The germline V gene has CDR1 LGHDT and CDR2 YNNKEL (reference sequence). The CDR3 is 19 residues long. The DNA of the CDR3 is TGTGCCAGCAGCCACCCTTGGACCGTGCGGTCAGCGGGTTGGTCACCCCTCCACTTT. It yields the protein CASSHPWTVRSAGWSPLHF.

The chain couples TRBV27 to TRBJ1-4, with D maybe TRBD1 (6 bases). The V end was cut by 3 bases, the J end by 8 bases, with 19 bases between. The CDR3 has 16 residues. Looked up from germline, CDR1 is MNHEY and CDR2 is SMNVEV (reference sequence). This CDR3 reads CASSFRRGQKFEKLFF. The CDR3 bases are TGTGCCAGCAGTTTCAGGCGGGGGCAAAAATTCGAAAAACTGTTTTTT.

V usage is TRBV3-1 (or the pseudogene TRBV3-2) and J usage is TRBJ1-4; TRBD1 aligns across 11 bases. The CDR3 is 17 residues long. In germline, CDR1 is LGHDT, CDR2 YNNKEL (reference sequence). Losses at the gene ends were 3 bases for V and 5 bases for J; bases not matched to a gene: 8. The CDR3 DNA is TGTGCCAGCAGCCACCCCGGATGGGACAGGGGGAATGAAAAACTGTTTTTT. This sequence encodes CASSHPGWDRGNEKLFF.

The chain couples TRBV19 to TRBJ2-4, with D possibly matching TRBD1 (6 bases). CDR1 is LNHDA and CDR2 is SQIVND in the germline V gene (reference sequence). This CDR3 has 18 residues. Trimming took 3 bases from V and 0 from J, leaving 18 bases between them. CDR3 DNA: TGTGCCAGTAGTATCGTAGTCGCAGGGGACCTAGCCAAAAACATTCAGTACTTC. Its protein product is CASSIVVAGDLAKNIQYF.

CDR3 protein: CATSDFGAYTF. CDR3 bases: TGTGCCACCAGTGATTTCGGGGCATACACCTTC. This chain connects TRBV24-1 to TRBJ1-2; D possibly corresponds to TRBD1 (5 bases). The CDR3 totals 11 residues. In germline, CDR1 is KGHDR, CDR2 SFDVKD. The V end lost 1 base, the J end lost 11 bases, and 7 bases lay between the germline ends.

V and J are TRBV14 and TRBJ1-4; D perhaps matches TRBD1 (5 bases). Germline values: CDR1 SGHDN, CDR2 FVKESK. V lost 0 bases to trimming and J lost 8 bases, with 10 bases between them. CDR3 length equals 14 residues. The chain's CDR3 is CASSQDRVREKLFF. CDR3 in DNA: TGTGCCAGCAGCCAAGACAGGGTTCGGGAAAAACTGTTTTTT.

The chain carries TRBV6-6 and TRBJ1-4; D call uncertain. Germline V lookup: CDR1 MNHNY, CDR2 SVGAGI (reference sequence). Trimming removed 0 bases from V and 5 bases from J, with 7 bases in between. The CDR3 consists of 14 residues. CDR3 region: CASSYSKDNEKLFF. As DNA, the CDR3 is TGTGCCAGCAGTTACTCGAAGGACAATGAAAAACTGTTTTTT.

This clone was picked up one time. The chain links TRBV30 to TRBJ1-2, with D maybe TRBD1 (5 bases). V was cut by 5 bases and J by 3 bases, with 19 bases left in between. The germline V gene has CDR1 GTSNPN and CDR2 SVGIG (reference sequence). This CDR3 has 15 residues. In DNA form, the CDR3 reads TGTGCCTGGGTGGGGGGAGGATCCCACTACTATGGCTACACCTTC. Amino acid sequence: CAWVGGGSHYYGYTF.

The chain employs TRBV5-1 and TRBJ1-2, with TRBD1 identical over 8 bases. Trimming took 2 bases from V and 6 from J; bases not matched to a gene: 9. Germline lookup yields CDR1 SGHRS and CDR2 YFSETQ. The CDR3 is 15 amino acids. The CDR3 is CASSFQGRGRDGYTF. The CDR3 bases are TGCGCCAGCAGCTTCCAGGGCAGGGGGCGCGATGGCTACACCTTC. The full variable domain, with the rest looked up from reference TRBV5-1 and TRBJ1-2, is KAGVTQTPRYLIKTRGQQVTLSCSPISGHRSVSWYQQTPGQGLQFLFEYFSETQRNKGNFPGRFSGRQFSNSRSEMNVSTLELGDSALYLCASSFQGRGRDGYTFGSGTRLTVV.

The rearrangement links TRBV30 to TRBJ2-5; D is perhaps TRBD1 (7 bases). V was pared by 1 base and J by 5 bases, with 26 bases between. The CDR3 extends over 18 amino acids. Germline values: CDR1 GTSNPN, CDR2 SVGIG (reference sequence). Here the CDR3 DNA reads TGTGCCTGGAGTGCCTCAATCAGATCTGTGACAGGGAGGGAGACCCAGTACTTC. Protein: CAWSASIRSVTGRETQYF.